This passage covers 14 T cell receptor beta chains from one sample sequenced in a study of cytomegalovirus exposure and HLA in healthy donors. In the PCR, 60 Vbeta and 13 Jbeta primers were used. Sequencing used immunoSEQ multiplex PCR; TCRdb keeps in-frame clones, though not all of them. The sample consists of roughly 180,000 clones, roughly 75% of them appearing once. Sequenced material: PBMCs. Source of these receptors: a woman aged 40 to 55 in good health and CMV-seropositive.

Worth noting for this clone: Other DNA sequences in the same sample also yield this CDR3. This chain uses TRBV9 with TRBJ2-7; the match to TRBD2 covers 7 bases. Trimming removed 4 bases from V and 7 bases from J; junction bases left unmatched: 11. The germline V gene has CDR1 SGDLS and CDR2 YYNGEE. CDR3 size: 14 residues. In nucleotides, the CDR3 is TGTGCCAGCAGCCGCCGAGCGGGAATCGATGAGCAGTACTTC. This sequence encodes CASSRRAGIDEQYF.

V usage is TRBV18 and J usage is TRBJ2-4, with 8 nucleotides matching TRBD2. Germline V gene sequence: CDR1 KGHSH, CDR2 LQKENI. This CDR3 comprises 18 residues. Unmatched junction bases numbered 9, after V lost 2 bases and J lost 0 bases. This CDR3 is CASSPFQVAGLAKNIQYF. The CDR3 DNA reads as TGTGCCAGCTCACCATTCCAGGTAGCGGGACTAGCCAAAAACATTCAGTACTTC.

The V call is TRBV7-2, the J call TRBJ2-7; 9 positions match TRBD1. The CDR3 has 15 residues. From germline, CDR1 is SGHTA and CDR2 FQGNSA. With V trimmed by 1 base and J by 1 base, 2 bases remained unmatched. CDR3 in amino acids: CASSLDGTGSYEQYF. CDR3 DNA: TGTGCCAGCAGCTTAGATGGGACAGGGTCCTACGAGCAGTACTTC.

J is TRBJ1-2 and V is TRBV18; D possibly corresponds to TRBD1 (5 bases). From germline, CDR1 is KGHSH and CDR2 LQKENI. The CDR3 covers 16 residues. V gave up 1 base and J gave up 4 bases, with 16 bases separating them. The CDR3 sequence is CASSPLESGRSYGYTF. The CDR3 DNA is TGTGCCAGCTCACCACTCGAGTCAGGGAGGTCCTATGGCTACACCTTC.

The chain joins TRBV4-2 to TRBJ2-3; 11 bases are shared with TRBD2. From germline, CDR1 is LGHNA and CDR2 YNFKEQ. The CDR3 covers 16 residues. V lost 1 base to trimming and J lost 6 bases; unmatched junction nucleotides: 6. Here the CDR3 reads CASSQASSGRSDTQYF. The CDR3 bases are TGTGCCAGCAGCCAAGCTTCTAGCGGGAGGTCGGATACGCAGTATTTT.

CDR3 in amino acids: CASSSTGGFLDGYTF. The CDR3 region has the DNA TGTGCCAGCAGCTCGACAGGGGGCTTTTTGGATGGCTACACCTTC. The chain combines TRBV13 with TRBJ1-2, with 10 bases matching TRBD1. This CDR3 comprises 15 residues. V shed 4 bases and J 6 bases; nucleotides not matched to a gene: 8. Looked up from germline, CDR1 is PRHDT and CDR2 is FYEKMQ (reference sequence). The full variable domain, its missing parts supplied by reference TRBV13 and TRBJ1-2, is AAGVIQSPRHLIKEKRETATLKCYPIPRHDTVYWYQQGPGQDPQFLISFYEKMQSDKGSIPDRFSAQQFSDYHSELNMSSLELGDSALYFCASSSTGGFLDGYTFGSGTRLTVV.

The chain recombines TRBV9 with TRBJ2-5; D call uncertain. This CDR3 spans 13 amino acids. V was shortened by 4 bases and J by 0 bases, with 7 bases between the two germline ends. Germline values: CDR1 SGDLS, CDR2 YYNGEE. Written as DNA, the CDR3 is TGTGCCAGCAGCTATGGGCACCAAGAGACCCAGTACTTC. Translated, it gives CASSYGHQETQYF.

The J gene is TRBJ2-7, the V gene TRBV10-3; TRBD2 aligns across 14 bases. V was pared by 6 bases and J by 0 bases, with 19 bases of the junction left unmatched. Germline loops: CDR1 ENHRY, CDR2 SYGVKD. The CDR3 covers 21 residues. The CDR3 nucleotides are TGTGCCATCAGCGGGACTAGCGGGAGAGGAGGAGGGATCCTCCGCTCCTACGAGCAGTACTTC. Its protein is CAISGTSGRGGGILRSYEQYF.

In this sample, this clone turned up a few times. CDR3 in amino acids: CASSQDRAGYGYTF. The DNA of the CDR3 is TGCGCCAGCAGCCAAGACAGGGCTGGCTATGGCTACACCTTC. The chain carries TRBV4-3 and TRBJ1-2, with D perhaps matching TRBD1 (5 bases). The V gene lost 0 bases and the J gene lost 4 bases, with 9 bases spanning the gap. The CDR3 is 14 amino acids. CDR1 and CDR2 from the germline V gene are LGHNA and YSLEER.

The chain is built from TRBV14 and TRBJ1-5; 9 bases align to TRBD1. The germline V gene encodes CDR1 SGHDN and CDR2 FVKESK. The CDR3 totals 16 residues. V gave up 0 bases and J gave up 6 bases; unmatched junction bases: 6. DNA of the CDR3: TGTGCCAGCAGCCAAGATGGGGACAGGGCCCCTCAGCCCCAGCATTTT. Translating it yields CASSQDGDRAPQPQHF.

The genes are TRBV28 and TRBJ2-7, with D possibly being TRBD1 (6 bases). Per germline, CDR1 MDHEN and CDR2 SYDVKM. Between the trimmed V and J ends, which lost 1 base and 1 base, there was a span of 17 bases. This CDR3 has 17 residues. The CDR3 coding sequence is TGTGCCAGCAGTTTATCTTACAGGGTTGGAAGTTCCTACGAGCAGTACTTC. This sequence encodes CASSLSYRVGSSYEQYF.

V usage is TRBV28 and J usage is TRBJ2-7; 13 bases agree with TRBD2. Germline CDR1 reads MDHEN; CDR2 reads SYDVKM. Losses at the gene ends were 4 bases for V and 4 bases for J; bases not matched to a gene: 10. This CDR3 spans 17 amino acids. CDR3 sequence reads: CASSSRTSGSKSYEQYF. The CDR3 DNA sequence: TGTGCCAGCAGTTCGCGGACTAGCGGGAGTAAATCGTACGAGCAGTACTTC.

The chain couples TRBV6-5 to TRBJ1-2; D is undetermined. Germline lookup yields CDR1 MNHEY and CDR2 SVGAGI. This CDR3 has 13 residues. Trimming left V 2 bases short and J 6 bases short, with 10 bases between. The CDR3 reads CASSYDTFDGYTF. Written as DNA, the CDR3 is TGTGCCAGCAGTTACGACACCTTCGATGGCTACACCTTC.

The rearrangement links TRBV2 to TRBJ1-5; D perhaps matches TRBD1 (5 bases). This CDR3 comprises 14 residues. Deletions cut 8 bases from V and 6 bases from J, with 17 bases between. The germline V gene has CDR1 SNHLY and CDR2 FYNNEI. The CDR3 spells CASQIGGDGQPQHF. DNA for the CDR3: TGTGCCAGCCAGATCGGGGGGGATGGTCAGCCCCAGCATTTT. Using reference TRBV2 and TRBJ1-5 for the parts outside the CDR3, the full variable domain is EPEVTQTPSHQVTQMGQEVILRCVPISNHLYFYWYRQILGQKVEFLVSFYNNEISEKSEIFDDQFSVERPDGSNFTLKIRSTKLEDSAMYFCASQIGGDGQPQHFGDGTRLSIL.